These 4 T cell receptor beta chains share one sample of origin, sequenced in a study of blood T cell repertoires in COVID-19. Some clones are missing from TCRdb's copy, which holds only in-frame ones; the method was immunoSEQ multiplex PCR. The repertoire holds under 300,000 clones, with over 80% as singletons. The specimen was PBMCs or T cells enriched from blood (not recorded which). Source of these receptors: a woman aged 18-30 years who had recovered from COVID-19.

The chain is built from TRBV6-5 and TRBJ1-1, with D possibly TRBD1 on 5 matching bases. Deletions cut 7 bases from V and 6 bases from J, with 15 bases between. CDR1 and CDR2 from the germline V gene are MNHEY and SVGAGI. The CDR3 loop spans 13 amino acids. In DNA, the CDR3 is TGTGCCAGCAAATTGACCGCAGGGCCTGAAGCTTTCTTT. Its translation: CASKLTAGPEAFF.

The chain combines TRBV18 with TRBJ1-5; D call uncertain. The CDR3 sequence is 15 residues long. V dropped 2 bases and J dropped 6 bases, with 14 bases sitting between them. CDR1 and CDR2 from the germline V gene are KGHSH and LQKENI. In nucleotides, the CDR3 is TGTGCCAGCTCACCAACCGGCTGGGAGACTCAGCCCCAGCATTTT. This translates into CASSPTGWETQPQHF.

The chain recombines TRBV7-9 with TRBJ1-4, with 7 positions matching TRBD1. This CDR3 is built from 14 residues. Germline lookup yields CDR1 SEHNR and CDR2 FQNEAQ (reference sequence). The ends lost 5 bases at V and 6 bases at J; junction bases unmatched: 6. DNA for the CDR3: TGTGCCAGCAGCCACAGGGACAGAGATGAAAAACTGTTTTTT. This sequence encodes CASSHRDRDEKLFF.

This chain links TRBV9 with TRBJ2-7; D is undetermined. Germline V gene sequence: CDR1 SGDLS, CDR2 YYNGEE. The CDR3 has 14 residues. The V end lost 0 bases, the J end lost 5 bases, and 12 bases lay between the germline ends. The CDR3 loop reads CASSVGVGGDEQYF. CDR3 sequence (DNA): TGTGCCAGCAGCGTAGGAGTAGGCGGCGACGAGCAGTACTTC.